A single sample is the source of the 2 T cell receptor beta chains below, sequenced in a study of molecular identifiers for immune sequencing clone quantification (dated by TCRdb to 2016 to 2019). The library was produced with PCR. TCRdb records Illumina HiSeq 4000 as the sequencer. TCRdb handled the public reads itself, with Q25 trimming in fastp and clone calling in MiXCR, and kept productive beta chains. Each entry is one CDR3 protein sequence, shown with its most common DNA and genes. The sample table holds around 25,000 distinct CDR3 sequences, of which 17% were seen once. 0.99% of the sample is held by the ten biggest clonotypes. Material: naive CD8+ T cells from blood, with Jurkat cell RNA spiked in. Explained via the paper, the cell subset or site label denotes: FACS-sorted CD8+CD4-CCR7+CD45RA+ naive T cells. These receptors all stem from a human donor in good health. Some libraries in this study had Jurkat cell RNA spiked in.

This sequence joins TRBV28 and TRBJ1-3, with no clear D. Per the germline V gene, CDR1 is MDHEN and CDR2 is SYDVKM. The CDR3 is made up of 13 amino acids. The V end was cut by 3 bases, the J end by 3 bases, with 6 bases between. In DNA form, the CDR3 reads TGTGCCAGCAGTTTCTACGGTGGAAACACCATATATTTT. Translated, it gives CASSFYGGNTIYF.

This clonotype was seen ten or more times. The chain recombines TRBV6-2 or TRBV6-3 with TRBJ1-1; D is perhaps TRBD1 (6 bases). CDR3 length: 15 residues. The germline V gene encodes CDR1 MNHEY and CDR2 SVGEGT. The ends were cut back, 7 bases at V and 0 bases at J, with 15 bases in the middle. This CDR3 reads CASTLLGDMNTEAFF. For the CDR3, the DNA is TGTGCCAGCACCCTCCTAGGGGACATGAACACTGAAGCTTTCTTT.